Included here is one T cell receptor beta chain sequence, with context. Antigen unknown. The sample is drawn from a study of T-cell reconstitution after alpha-beta-depleted transplantation in children. Study-level findings and limits: Some patients showed high day-60 TCRbeta diversity, which derived from surviving recipient T cells and thymic progenitors. In patients about two months after transplant, alpha-beta T cells reportedly arose from several hundred expanded graft clones. Once a year had passed after transplant, T-cell counts and diversity came mostly from newly produced T cells.

A TCRbeta library incorporating unique molecular identifiers was prepared. Using its own MiXCR run on the PCR reads, TCRdb lists one record per CDR3 protein. There are some 450,000 distinct CDR3 sequences in the sample; 43% occur only once, and 25% to 30% lies in the top ten. The ends were cut back, 5 bases at V and 6 bases at J, with 13 bases in the middle. CDR3 length: 14 amino acids. Germline V CDR1 and CDR2: MNHEY, SMNVEV (reference sequence). This clonotype was sampled from a girl between 2 and 10 years old with aplastic anemia, due to receive a stem cell transplant. This material consisted of PBMCs, taken before TCRalphabeta/CD19-depleted stem cell transplant. This sequence joins TRBV27 and TRBJ2-2, with D hard to call. The CDR3 region has the DNA TGTGCCAGCAGTCCGGACGGCTACGCCGGGGAGCTGTTTTTT. This sequence encodes CASSPDGYAGELFF.